Each of the 10 T cell receptor beta chains below was sequenced from the same sample in a study of cytomegalovirus exposure and HLA in healthy donors. A multiplex PCR was run with 60 Vbeta primers and 13 Jbeta primers. The table came from immunoSEQ multiplex PCR; TCRdb's copy has only in-frame clones and leaves some out. The sample contains about 150,000 clones, about 88% of which appear only once. Sequenced: PBMCs. The receptors shown here come from a man aged 30-40 years in good health and CMV-seropositive.

The chain has TRBV7-3 and TRBJ1-5; possibly TRBD1 for D (5 bases). This CDR3 has 14 residues. V was clipped by 5 bases and J by 9 bases, with 17 bases between them. The V gene's germline CDR1 is SGHTA and CDR2 FQGTGA. CDR3 protein: CASSPWWGRGPQHF. CDR3 nucleotides: TGTGCCAGCAGCCCCTGGTGGGGTAGGGGGCCCCAGCATTTT.

The chain has TRBV15 and TRBJ2-3; 7 bases are shared with TRBD1. V lost 7 bases to trimming and J lost 2 bases; unmatched junction nucleotides: 6. The CDR3 is 14 residues long. The germline V gene has CDR1 LNHNV and CDR2 YYDKDF (reference sequence). In DNA form, the CDR3 reads TGTGCCACCACGACGGGACAGTCCACAGATACGCAGTATTTT. This sequence encodes CATTTGQSTDTQYF. Full variable domain (missing parts from reference TRBV15 and TRBJ2-3): DAMVIQNPRYQVTQFGKPVTLSCSQTLNHNVMYWYQQKSSQAPKLLFHYYDKDFNNEADTPDNFQSRRPNTSFCFLDIRSPGLGDTAMYLCATTTGQSTDTQYFGPGTRLTVL.

This clone came up a few times. This rearrangement joins TRBV28 to TRBJ2-1; TRBD2 matches at 11 bases. Germline CDR1 and CDR2: MDHEN and SYDVKM. The trim removed 2 bases at V and 8 bases at J, leaving 8 bases unmatched. The CDR3 sequence is 16 residues long. The CDR3 coding sequence is TGTGCCAGCAGTTTAGTACTAGCGGGAGAATACGATGAGCAGTTCTTC. Amino acid sequence: CASSLVLAGEYDEQFF.

As regards this clone: The junction shows a germline mismatch at one end, possibly a read error. The V and J genes are TRBV7-9 and TRBJ2-5, with 9 bases lining up with TRBD2. The CDR3 spans 17 residues. Germline V lookup: CDR1 SEHNR, CDR2 FQNEAQ (reference sequence). CDR3 residues: CSSSYYSGSAFRVTQYF. The DNA for the CDR3 is TGTTCCAGCAGCTATTATAGCGGGAGTGCTTTTCGTGTGACCCAGTACTTC.

The chain joins TRBV7-6 to TRBJ2-5; TRBD1 might be the D (6 bases). The germline gives CDR1 SGHVS, CDR2 FNYEAQ. This CDR3 comprises 15 residues. V shed 4 bases and J shed 4 bases, with 16 bases lying between them. The CDR3 sequence: CASSSWGTGIETQYF. CDR3 DNA sequence: TGTGCCAGCAGCTCCTGGGGTACAGGGATAGAGACCCAGTACTTC.

The V call is TRBV19, the J call TRBJ2-5; 12 bases match TRBD1. Trimming removed 5 bases from V and 4 bases from J; junction bases left unmatched: 8. This CDR3 is 16 amino acids long. Germline V gene data show CDR1 as LNHDA and CDR2 as SQIVND (reference sequence). In DNA, the CDR3 is TGTGCCAGTAGTGGGGGGGGACAGGGGGCTAGAGAGACCCAGTACTTC. Translation gives CASSGGGQGARETQYF.

The V gene is TRBV19, the J gene TRBJ2-6; tentatively, D is TRBD1 (5 bases). CDR3 length equals 15 residues. Germline CDR1 and CDR2: LNHDA and SQIVND (reference sequence). With 3 bases removed from V and 0 bases from J, the gap between germline ends came to 6 bases. The CDR3 DNA reads as TGTGCCAGTAGTATCCAGGGCTCTGGGGCCAACGTCCTGACTTTC. Protein sequence: CASSIQGSGANVLTF.

The V and J genes are TRBV5-1 and TRBJ1-6; D is perhaps TRBD1 (5 bases). This CDR3 is 15 amino acids long. Per germline, CDR1 SGHRS and CDR2 YFSETQ. The ends were cut back, 3 bases at V and 5 bases at J, with 12 bases in the middle. The CDR3, as DNA: TGCGCCAGCAGCTCACTGGACAAGGATAATTCACCCCTCCACTTT. Translating gives CASSSLDKDNSPLHF.

There are a few counts of this clone. This sample includes further DNA sequences coding for the same CDR3. V is TRBV30 and J is TRBJ1-1, with unresolved D. V lost 0 bases and J 6 bases, leaving 8 bases between the germline ends. The V gene's germline CDR1 is GTSNPN and CDR2 SVGIG (reference sequence). The CDR3 loop spans 12 amino acids. The CDR3 reads CAWSVPSAEAFF. The CDR3 DNA follows: TGTGCCTGGAGTGTACCGAGCGCTGAAGCTTTCTTT. Full variable domain (rest looked up from reference TRBV30 and TRBJ1-1): SQTIHQWPATLVQPVGSPLSLECTVEGTSNPNLYWYRQAAGRGLQLLFYSVGIGQISSEVPQNLSASRPQDRQFILSSKKLLLSDSGFYLCAWSVPSAEAFFGQGTRLTVV.

The chain is built from TRBV7-9 and TRBJ1-4, with 9 bases aligning to TRBD1. The CDR3 length is 15 residues. Germline-derived CDR1 and CDR2 are SEHNR and FQNEAQ (reference sequence). V shed 4 bases, J shed 4 bases, and the junction held 4 bases outside the gene matches. CDR3 protein: CASSSGQGRNEKLFF. CDR3 nucleotides: TGTGCCAGCAGCTCGGGACAGGGACGTAATGAAAAACTGTTTTTT.